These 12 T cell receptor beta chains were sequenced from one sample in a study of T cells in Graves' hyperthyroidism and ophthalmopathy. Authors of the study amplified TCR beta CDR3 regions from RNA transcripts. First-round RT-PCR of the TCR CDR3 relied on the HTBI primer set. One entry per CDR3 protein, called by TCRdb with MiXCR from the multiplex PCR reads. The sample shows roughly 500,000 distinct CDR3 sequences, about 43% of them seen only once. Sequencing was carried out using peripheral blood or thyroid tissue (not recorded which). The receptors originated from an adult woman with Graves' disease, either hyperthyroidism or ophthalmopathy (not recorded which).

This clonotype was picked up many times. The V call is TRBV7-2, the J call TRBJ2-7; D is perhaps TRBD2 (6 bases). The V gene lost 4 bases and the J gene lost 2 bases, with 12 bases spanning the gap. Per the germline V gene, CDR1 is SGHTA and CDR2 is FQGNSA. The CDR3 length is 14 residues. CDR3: CASSSPAGTYEQYF. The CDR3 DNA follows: TGTGCCAGCAGCTCGCCGGCGGGAACCTACGAGCAGTACTTC. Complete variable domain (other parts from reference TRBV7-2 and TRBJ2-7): GAGVSQSPSNKVTEKGKDVELRCDPISGHTALYWYRQSLGQGLEFLIYFQGNSAPDKSGLPSDRFSAERTGGSVSTLTIQRTQQEDSAVYLCASSSPAGTYEQYFGPGTRLTVT.

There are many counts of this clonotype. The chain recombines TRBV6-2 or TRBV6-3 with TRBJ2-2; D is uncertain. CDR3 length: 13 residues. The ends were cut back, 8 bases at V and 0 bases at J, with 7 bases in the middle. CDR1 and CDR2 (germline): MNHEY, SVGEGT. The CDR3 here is CASLPANTGELFF. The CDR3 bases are TGTGCCAGCCTCCCAGCGAACACCGGGGAGCTGTTTTTT.

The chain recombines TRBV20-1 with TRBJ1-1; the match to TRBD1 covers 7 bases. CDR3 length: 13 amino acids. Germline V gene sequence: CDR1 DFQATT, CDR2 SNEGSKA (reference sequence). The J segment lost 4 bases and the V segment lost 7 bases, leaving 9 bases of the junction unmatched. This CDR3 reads CSVSVTGPTEAFF. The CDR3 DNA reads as TGCAGTGTTAGTGTGACAGGGCCCACTGAAGCTTTCTTT.

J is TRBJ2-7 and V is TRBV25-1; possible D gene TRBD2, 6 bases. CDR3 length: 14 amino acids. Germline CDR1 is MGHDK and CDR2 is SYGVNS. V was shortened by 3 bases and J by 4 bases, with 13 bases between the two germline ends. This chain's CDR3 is CASSDPASEYEQYF. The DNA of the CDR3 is TGTGCCAGCAGTGACCCTGCTAGCGAATACGAGCAGTACTTC.

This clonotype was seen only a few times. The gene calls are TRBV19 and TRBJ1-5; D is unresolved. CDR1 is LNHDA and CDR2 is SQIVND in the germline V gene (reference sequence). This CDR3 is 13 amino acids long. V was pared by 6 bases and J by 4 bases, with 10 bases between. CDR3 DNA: TGTGCCAGTAGCAAAGACGGGAATCAGCCCCAGCATTTT. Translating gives CASSKDGNQPQHF.

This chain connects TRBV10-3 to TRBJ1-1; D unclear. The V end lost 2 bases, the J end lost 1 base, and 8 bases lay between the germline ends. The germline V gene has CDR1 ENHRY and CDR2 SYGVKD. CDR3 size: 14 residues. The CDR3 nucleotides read TGTGCCATCAGTGAGGCAGCGCCGAACACTGAAGCTTTCTTT. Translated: CAISEAAPNTEAFF.

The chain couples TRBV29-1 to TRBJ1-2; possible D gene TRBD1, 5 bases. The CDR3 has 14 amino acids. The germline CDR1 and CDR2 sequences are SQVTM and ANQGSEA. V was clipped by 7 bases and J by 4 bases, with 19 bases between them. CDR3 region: CSDRGTGGGYGYTF. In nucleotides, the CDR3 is TGCAGCGACCGAGGCACGGGGGGTGGCTATGGCTACACCTTC. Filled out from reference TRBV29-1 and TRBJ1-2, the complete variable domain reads SAVISQKPSRDICQRGTSLTIQCQVDSQVTMMFWYRQQPGQSLTLIATANQGSEATYESGFVIDKFPISRPNLTFSTLTVSNMSPEDSSIYLCSDRGTGGGYGYTFGSGTRLTVV.

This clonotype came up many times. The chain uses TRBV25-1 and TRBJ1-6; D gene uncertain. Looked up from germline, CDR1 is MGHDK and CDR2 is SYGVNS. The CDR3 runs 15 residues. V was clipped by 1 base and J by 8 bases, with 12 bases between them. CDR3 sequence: CASSESPRWDSPLHF. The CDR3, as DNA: TGTGCCAGCAGTGAATCCCCCAGGTGGGATTCACCCCTCCACTTT.

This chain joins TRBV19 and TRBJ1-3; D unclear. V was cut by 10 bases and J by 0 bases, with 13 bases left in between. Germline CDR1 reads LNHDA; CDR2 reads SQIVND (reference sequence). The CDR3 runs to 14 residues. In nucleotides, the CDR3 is TGTGCCACCCGTCCGGTGGACTCTGGAAACACCATATATTTT. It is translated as CATRPVDSGNTIYF. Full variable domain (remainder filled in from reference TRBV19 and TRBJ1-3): DGGITQSPKYLFRKEGQNVTLSCEQNLNHDAMYWYRQDPGQGLRLIYYSQIVNDFQKGDIAEGYSVSREKKESFPLTVTSAQKNPTAFYLCATRPVDSGNTIYFGEGSWLTVV.

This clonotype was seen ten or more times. CDR3 sequence: CASSPRTFPDYEQYF. The CDR3 bases are TGTGCCAGCAGTCCTCGGACGTTCCCTGACTACGAGCAGTACTTC. This rearrangement joins TRBV12-3 or TRBV12-4 to TRBJ2-7; D remains ambiguous. CDR3 length: 15 residues. V lost 5 bases and J lost 3, with 17 bases in between.

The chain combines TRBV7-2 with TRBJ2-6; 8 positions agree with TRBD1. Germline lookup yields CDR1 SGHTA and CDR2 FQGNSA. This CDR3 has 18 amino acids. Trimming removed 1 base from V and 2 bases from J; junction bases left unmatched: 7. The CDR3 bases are TGTGCCAGCAGCTTAGGCGGGACAGGTGTGGCTGGGGCCAACGTCCTGACTTTC. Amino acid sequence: CASSLGGTGVAGANVLTF.

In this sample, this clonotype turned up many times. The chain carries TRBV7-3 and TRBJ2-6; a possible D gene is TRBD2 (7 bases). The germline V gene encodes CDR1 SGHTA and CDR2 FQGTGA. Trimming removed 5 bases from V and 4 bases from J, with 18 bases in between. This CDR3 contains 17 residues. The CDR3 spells CASSPGGGGLGANVLTF. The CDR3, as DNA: TGTGCCAGCAGCCCCGGGGGAGGGGGTCTCGGGGCCAACGTCCTGACTTTC.